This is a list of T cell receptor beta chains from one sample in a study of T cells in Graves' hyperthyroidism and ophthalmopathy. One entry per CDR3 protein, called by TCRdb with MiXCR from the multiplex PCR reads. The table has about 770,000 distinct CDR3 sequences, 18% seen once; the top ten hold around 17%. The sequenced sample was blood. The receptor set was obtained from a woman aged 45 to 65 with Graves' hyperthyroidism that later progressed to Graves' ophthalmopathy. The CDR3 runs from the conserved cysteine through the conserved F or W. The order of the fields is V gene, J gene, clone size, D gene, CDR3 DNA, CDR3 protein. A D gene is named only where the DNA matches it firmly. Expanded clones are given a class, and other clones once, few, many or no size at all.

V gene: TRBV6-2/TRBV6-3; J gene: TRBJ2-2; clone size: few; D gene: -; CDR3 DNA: TGTGCCAGCAGTACACGGAACACCGGGGAGCTGTTTTTT; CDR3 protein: CASSTRNTGELFF
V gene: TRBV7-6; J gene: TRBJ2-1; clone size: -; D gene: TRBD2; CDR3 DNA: TGTGCCAGCAGCTTAGTCCTGACTAGCGGACACAATGAGCAGTTCTTC; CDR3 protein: CASSLVLTSGHNEQFF
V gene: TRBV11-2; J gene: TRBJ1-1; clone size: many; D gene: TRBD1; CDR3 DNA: TGTGCCAGCAGCTTAGATACAGGGGCTAAGAACACTGAAGCTTTCTTT; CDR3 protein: CASSLDTGAKNTEAFF
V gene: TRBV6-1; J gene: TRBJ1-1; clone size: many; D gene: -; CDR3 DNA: TGTGCCAGCGGACGGTCGGGGATTGAAGCTTTCTTT; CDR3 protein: CASGRSGIEAFF
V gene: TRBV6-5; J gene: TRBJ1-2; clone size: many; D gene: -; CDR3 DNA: TGTGCCAGCAGTTACTCCAGGGACGGCTACACCTTC; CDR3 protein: CASSYSRDGYTF
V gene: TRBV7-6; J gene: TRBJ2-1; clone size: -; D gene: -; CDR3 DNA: TGTGCCAGCAGGGGAAGTAATGAGCAGTTCTTC; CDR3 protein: CASRGSNEQFF
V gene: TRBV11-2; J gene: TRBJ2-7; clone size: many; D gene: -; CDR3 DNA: TGTGCCAGCAGCCCCGGCCCGGGTCGGGACGAGCAGTACTTC; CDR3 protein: CASSPGPGRDEQYF
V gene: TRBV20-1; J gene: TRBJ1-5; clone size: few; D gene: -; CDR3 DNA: TGCAGTGCTAGGCCCCCGTCCGGCCAGAGCAATCAGCCCCAGCATTTT; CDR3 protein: CSARPPSGQSNQPQHF
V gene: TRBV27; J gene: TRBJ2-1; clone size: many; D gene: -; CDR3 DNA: TGCGCCAGCAGCTTGTCCAGTTACAATGAGCAGTTCTTC; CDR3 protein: CASSLSSYNEQFF
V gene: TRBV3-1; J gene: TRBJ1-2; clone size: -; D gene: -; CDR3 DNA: TGTGCCAGCAGCTCCCGGGGAGACGACTATGGCTACACCTTC; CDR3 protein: CASSSRGDDYGYTF
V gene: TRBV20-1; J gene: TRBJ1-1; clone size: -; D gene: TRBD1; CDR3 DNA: TGCAGTGCATACGGGACAGCCTCCATGAACACTGAAGCTTTCTTT; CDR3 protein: CSAYGTASMNTEAFF
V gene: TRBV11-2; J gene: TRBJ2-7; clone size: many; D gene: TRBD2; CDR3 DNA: TGTGCCAGCAGCTTAGTGGGACTAGCGGGGGCACTTTACGAGCAGTACTTC; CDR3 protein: CASSLVGLAGALYEQYF
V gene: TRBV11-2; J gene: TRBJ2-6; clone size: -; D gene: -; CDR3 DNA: TGTGCCAGCAGCCCCCATTGGCGCCCTGGGGCCAACGCCCTGACTTTC; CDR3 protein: CASSPHWRPGANALTF
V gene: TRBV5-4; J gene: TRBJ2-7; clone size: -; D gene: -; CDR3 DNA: TGTGCCAGCAGCTTGTGGGGATCCTACGAGCAGTACTTC; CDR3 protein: CASSLWGSYEQYF
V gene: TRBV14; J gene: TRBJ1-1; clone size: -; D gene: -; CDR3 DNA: TGTGCCAGCAGCCAGCGACAGACCCTAGATCCGGAAGCTTTCTTT; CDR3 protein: CASSQRQTLDPEAFF
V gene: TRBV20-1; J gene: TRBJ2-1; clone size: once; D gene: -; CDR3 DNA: TGCAGTGCTAAACGGTTAAACAATGAGCAGTTCTTC; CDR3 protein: CSAKRLNNEQFF
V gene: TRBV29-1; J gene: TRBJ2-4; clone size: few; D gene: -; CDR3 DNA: TGCAGCGTTGCTGGGACCAAAAACATTCAGTACTTC; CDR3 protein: CSVAGTKNIQYF
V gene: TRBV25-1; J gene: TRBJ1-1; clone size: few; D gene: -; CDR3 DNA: TGTGCCAGCAGTGATCAGCTCCCCACTGAAGCTTTCTTT; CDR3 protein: CASSDQLPTEAFF
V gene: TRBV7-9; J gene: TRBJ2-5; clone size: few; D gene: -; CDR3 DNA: TGTGCCAGCAGGGGGACCGAAGAGACCCAGTACTTC; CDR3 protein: CASRGTEETQYF
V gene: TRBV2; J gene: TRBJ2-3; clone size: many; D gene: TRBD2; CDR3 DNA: TGTGCCAGCAGTGACACTAGCGGGGGGGCCTCACGGCGGGGTACGCAGTATTTT; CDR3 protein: CASSDTSGGASRRGTQYF
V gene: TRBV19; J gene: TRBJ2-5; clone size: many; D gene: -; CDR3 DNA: TGTGCCAGTAGTATCTCGTACAGGGACCAAGAGACCCAGTACTTC; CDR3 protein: CASSISYRDQETQYF
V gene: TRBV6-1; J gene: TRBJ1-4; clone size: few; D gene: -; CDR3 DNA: TGTGCCAGCAATTCGGGACAACGGGTTCGTGAAAAACTGTTTTTT; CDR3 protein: CASNSGQRVREKLFF
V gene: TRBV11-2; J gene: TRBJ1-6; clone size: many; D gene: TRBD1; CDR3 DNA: TGTGCCAGCAGCTTAGGGGACAGGGGGGGTTCACCCCTCCACTTT; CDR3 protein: CASSLGDRGGSPLHF
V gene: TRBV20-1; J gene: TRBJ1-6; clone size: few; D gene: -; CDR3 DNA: TGCAGTGCAGAACAGGGCCCTTATAATTCACCCCTCCACTTT; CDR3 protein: CSAEQGPYNSPLHF
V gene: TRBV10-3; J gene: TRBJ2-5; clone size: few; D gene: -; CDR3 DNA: TGTGCCATCACCCCTGAGGAGGGAGAGACCCAGTACTTC; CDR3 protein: CAITPEEGETQYF
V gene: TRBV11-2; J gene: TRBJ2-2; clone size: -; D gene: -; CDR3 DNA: TGTGCCAGCAAAAGGGACACGAACACCGGGGAGCTGTTTTTT; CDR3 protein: CASKRDTNTGELFF
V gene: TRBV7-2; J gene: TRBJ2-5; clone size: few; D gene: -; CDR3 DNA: TGTGCCAGCAGCTTAGGGACGACCGTGTACTTC; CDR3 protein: CASSLGTTVYF
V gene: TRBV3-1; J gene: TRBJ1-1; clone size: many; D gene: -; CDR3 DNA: TGTGCCAGCAGCCTGGGCGGAAGACTGCTGAACACTGAAGCTTTCTTT; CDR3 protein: CASSLGGRLLNTEAFF
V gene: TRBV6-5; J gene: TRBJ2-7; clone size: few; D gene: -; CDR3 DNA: TGTGCCAGCAGTTACTCATATCCGCCAGACTACGAGCAGTACTTC; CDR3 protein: CASSYSYPPDYEQYF
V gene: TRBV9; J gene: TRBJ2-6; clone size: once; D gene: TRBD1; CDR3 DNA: TGTGCCAGCAGCGAGAGGGTAGGACAGGGGCTCTCTGGGGCCAACGTCCTGACTTTC; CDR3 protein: CASSERVGQGLSGANVLTF
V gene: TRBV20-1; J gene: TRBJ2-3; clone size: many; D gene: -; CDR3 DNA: TGCAGTGCTAGAGAGAGGGGGACGGACCCGCGGACCCAGTATTTT; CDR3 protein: CSARERGTDPRTQYF
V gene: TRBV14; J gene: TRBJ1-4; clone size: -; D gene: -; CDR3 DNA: TGTGCCAGCAGCCAAGGCGATCGTGAAAAACTGTTTTTT; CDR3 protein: CASSQGDREKLFF
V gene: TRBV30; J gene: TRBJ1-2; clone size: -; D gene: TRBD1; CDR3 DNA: TGTGCCAGTAGTACGGGACAGGCCCTCGGCGGCTACACCTTC; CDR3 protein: CASSTGQALGGYTF
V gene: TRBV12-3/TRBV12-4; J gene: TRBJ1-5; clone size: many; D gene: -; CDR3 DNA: TGTGCCAGCAGTTCAACAGGGACCAATCAGCCCCAGCATTTT; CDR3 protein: CASSSTGTNQPQHF
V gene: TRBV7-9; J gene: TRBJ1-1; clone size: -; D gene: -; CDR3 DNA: TGTGCCAGCAGCCGCCGGGAGGACACTGAAGCTTTCTTT; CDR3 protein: CASSRREDTEAFF
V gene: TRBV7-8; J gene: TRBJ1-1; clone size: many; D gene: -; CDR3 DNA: TGTGCCAGCAGCCCCGGGGTAGACACTGAAGCTTTCTTT; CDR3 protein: CASSPGVDTEAFF
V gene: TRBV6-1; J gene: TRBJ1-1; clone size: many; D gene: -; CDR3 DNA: TGTGCCATTACGTCGGGGACTGTCTCTGAAGCTTTCTTT; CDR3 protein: CAITSGTVSEAFF
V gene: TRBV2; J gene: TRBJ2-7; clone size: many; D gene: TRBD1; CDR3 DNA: TGTGCCAGCAGAGCCGGGACAGGGGTCGCATACGAGCAGTACTTC; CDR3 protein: CASRAGTGVAYEQYF
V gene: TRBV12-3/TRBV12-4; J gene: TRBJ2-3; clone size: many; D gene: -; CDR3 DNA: TGTGCCAGCAGCATGATGGGGGCTGTAGATACGCAGTATTTT; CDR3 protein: CASSMMGAVDTQYF
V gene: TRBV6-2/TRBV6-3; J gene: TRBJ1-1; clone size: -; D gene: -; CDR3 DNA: TGTGCCAGCAGTGCCAAAATGAACACTAAAGCTTTCTTT; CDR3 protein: CASSAKMNTKAFF
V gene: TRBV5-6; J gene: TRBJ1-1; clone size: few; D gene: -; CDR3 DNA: TGTGCCAGCAGCTCTACCGAACGGGGAGAAGCTTTCTTT; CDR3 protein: CASSSTERGEAFF
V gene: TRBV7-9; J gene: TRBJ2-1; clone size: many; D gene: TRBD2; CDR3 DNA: TGTGCCAGCAGCTTACTAGCGGGGGTTAATGAGCAGTTCTTC; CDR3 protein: CASSLLAGVNEQFF
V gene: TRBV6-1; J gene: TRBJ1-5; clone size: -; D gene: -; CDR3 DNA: TGTGCCAGCAGTGAAGTCGGTCAGCCCCGGCATTTT; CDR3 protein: CASSEVGQPRHF
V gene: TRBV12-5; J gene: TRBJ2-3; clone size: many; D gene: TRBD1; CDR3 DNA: TGTGCTAGTGCCGGGGCGGGACAGGGGGCTGATACGCAGTATTTT; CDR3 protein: CASAGAGQGADTQYF
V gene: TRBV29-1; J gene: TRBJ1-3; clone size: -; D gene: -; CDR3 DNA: TGCAGCGCCCCAGACAGAGCGGAGGGAAACACCATATATTTT; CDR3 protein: CSAPDRAEGNTIYF
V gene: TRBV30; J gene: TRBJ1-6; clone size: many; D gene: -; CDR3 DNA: TGTGCCTGGGACGGACAGCCGAGGGCCCATTCACCCCTCCACTTT; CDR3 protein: CAWDGQPRAHSPLHF
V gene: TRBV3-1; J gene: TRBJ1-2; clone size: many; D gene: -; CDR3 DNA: TGTGCCAGCAGCCCCTTACTCGGGGTCGCCTACGGCTACACCTTC; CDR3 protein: CASSPLLGVAYGYTF
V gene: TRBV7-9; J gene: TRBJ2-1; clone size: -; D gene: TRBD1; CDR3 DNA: TGTGCCAGCAGCGGTACAGGGGACCCCTACAATGAGCAGTTCTTC; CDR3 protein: CASSGTGDPYNEQFF
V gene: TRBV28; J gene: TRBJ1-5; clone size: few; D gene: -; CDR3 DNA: TGTGCCAGCAGCCCAAGTGTGGGCTCTGTTCAGCCCCAGCATTTT; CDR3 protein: CASSPSVGSVQPQHF
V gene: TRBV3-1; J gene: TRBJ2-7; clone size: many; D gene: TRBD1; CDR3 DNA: TGTGCCAGCAGCCCCCTCGACAGGGCGGGCGAGCAGTACTTC; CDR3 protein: CASSPLDRAGEQYF
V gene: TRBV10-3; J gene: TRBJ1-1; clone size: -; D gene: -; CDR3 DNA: TGTGCCACCACAGGAGGGGGGGGCAGGGGAGCTTTCTTT; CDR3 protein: CATTGGGGRGAFF
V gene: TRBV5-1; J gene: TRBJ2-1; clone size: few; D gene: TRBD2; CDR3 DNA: TGCGCCAGCAGCTTGCAGACTAGCGGGGGATACAATGAGCAGTTCTTC; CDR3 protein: CASSLQTSGGYNEQFF
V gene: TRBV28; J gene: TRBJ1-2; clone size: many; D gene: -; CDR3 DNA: TGTGCCAGCGGAGAAGGGACAAACTATGGCTACACCTTC; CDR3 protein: CASGEGTNYGYTF
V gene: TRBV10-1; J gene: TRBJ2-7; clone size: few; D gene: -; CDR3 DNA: TGCGCCTGCAGTGATTTGGGTAACGAGCAGTACTTC; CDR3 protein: CACSDLGNEQYF
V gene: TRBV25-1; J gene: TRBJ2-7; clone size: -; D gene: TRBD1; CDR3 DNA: TGTGCCAGCAGTGTCACCGGGACAGTCTCCTACGAGCAGTACTTC; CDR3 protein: CASSVTGTVSYEQYF
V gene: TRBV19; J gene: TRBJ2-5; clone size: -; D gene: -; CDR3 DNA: TGTGCCAGTAGTGAGTCGGGTTCAGGGGGGGAGACCCAGTACTTC; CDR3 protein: CASSESGSGGETQYF
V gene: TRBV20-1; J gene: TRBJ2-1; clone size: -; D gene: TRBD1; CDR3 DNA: TGCAGTGCTAAAAGAGTCGGGACAGGGAAGGTCAATGAGCAGTTCTTC; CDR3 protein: CSAKRVGTGKVNEQFF
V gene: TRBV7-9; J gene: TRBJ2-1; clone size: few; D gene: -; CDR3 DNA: TGTGCCAGCAGCTTACCAGTAAGGGAGCAGTTCTTC; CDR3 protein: CASSLPVREQFF
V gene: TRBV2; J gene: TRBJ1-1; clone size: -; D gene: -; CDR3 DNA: TGTGCCAGCAGTGAATTGGCCGGTCCTGAAGCTTTCTTT; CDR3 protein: CASSELAGPEAFF